Below, 2 T cell receptor beta chains from the same sample are listed, as sequenced in a study of cytomegalovirus exposure and HLA in healthy donors. The PCR made use of 60 Vbeta and 13 Jbeta primers. TCRdb keeps only in-frame clones here, not all; method: immunoSEQ multiplex PCR. The sample lists 90,000 to 130,000 clones; approximately 80% were seen once. Sequencing input: PBMCs. The receptors shown here come from a woman aged 60-75 years in good health and CMV-seropositive.

This clone has more than one count but fewer than ten. For the CDR3, the DNA is TGTGCCAGCATCCAGGTCGCCTACGAGCAGTACTTC. Translation: CASIQVAYEQYF. This chain connects TRBV2 to TRBJ2-7; D not resolved. CDR1 and CDR2 from the germline V gene are SNHLY and FYNNEI. V shed 7 bases and J shed 2 bases, with 9 bases lying between them. The CDR3 is 12 amino acids. The full variable domain, completed using reference TRBV2 and TRBJ2-7, is EPEVTQTPSHQVTQMGQEVILRCVPISNHLYFYWYRQILGQKVEFLVSFYNNEISEKSEIFDDQFSVERPDGSNFTLKIRSTKLEDSAMYFCASIQVAYEQYFGPGTRLTVT.

This CDR3 is CASSVGPWDTQYF. The DNA of the CDR3 is TGTGCCAGCAGCGTAGGGCCCTGGGATACGCAGTATTTT. This rearrangement joins TRBV9 to TRBJ2-3; D is unresolved. Germline assignment: CDR1 SGDLS and CDR2 YYNGEE. The CDR3 contains 13 residues. The V end lost 0 bases, the J end lost 6 bases, and 8 bases lay between the germline ends.